This TCR beta chain originates from a study of early T cells in non-severe SARS-CoV-2 infection. Broader study findings: The VDJdb matching leaned toward anti-spike CD8 responses and overlooked private and CD4 specificities.

A word on this clonotype: Antigen unknown.

The CDR3 runs to 16 residues. Deletions cut 4 bases from V and 1 base from J, with 17 bases between. CDR1 is SGHVS, CDR2 FQNEAQ, per germline. Individual cDNA molecules were tagged with unique molecular identifiers, the study reported. TCRdb called the 5' RACE reads again in MiXCR, with one record for every CDR3 protein. The sample holds 97,000 or so distinct CDR3 sequences, over 10% seen once. The sample consisted of whole blood. The source of this sequence is an adult who was a healthcare worker with PCR-confirmed SARS-CoV-2 infection or an uninfected control (not recorded which). V usage is TRBV7-8 and J usage is TRBJ2-7; no reliable D call. CDR3 sequence (DNA): TGTGCCAGCAGCTACCCGGAAAGACTCCTATCCTACGAGCAGTACTTC. Its protein product is CASSYPERLLSYEQYF.